This TCR beta chain is from a study of T cell repertoires in cytomegalovirus infection. Overall study: Both CMV infection and a matching HLA type were indicated by public TCR beta signatures.

Trimming took off 1 base at V and 4 bases at J, with 11 bases between the two ends. CDR3 length: 14 residues. Germline CDR1 reads SGHRS; CDR2 reads YFSETQ. The study, taken as a whole, reports: Public TCR beta family frequency separated CMV-and-HLA carriers, including in an independent cohort. HLA-C-restricted CMV clonotypes gave the most frequent clonotype in two of eight donors.

TCRdb itself ran the reads through MiXCR, one entry per CDR3 protein. This sample has 200,000 to 250,000 distinct CDR3 sequences, with roughly 6.5% found just once. This clonotype was seen many times. Its target is not known. The TCR was taken from a human donor in good health (CMV status not recorded). Some clones in this sample may be carry-over from other donors' samples. Sequencing input: PBMCs. This sequence joins TRBV5-1 and TRBJ1-1; D is perhaps TRBD1 (6 bases). The chain's CDR3 is CASSLTGPGTEAFF. The CDR3 bases are TGCGCCAGCAGCTTGACAGGGCCGGGCACTGAAGCTTTCTTT.